This T cell receptor (beta chain) originates from a study of T cell repertoires in cytomegalovirus infection. Across the study: Public TCR beta signatures provided an indication of both CMV infection and a matching HLA type. Study results and caveats: Using cumulative public TCR beta family frequency, the authors identified those who carried CMV together with the relevant HLA. HLA-C-restricted CMV-specific TCR beta clonotypes were dominant in the ex vivo response.

Concerning this clonotype itself: The target antigen is unknown.

TCRdb itself ran the reads through MiXCR, one entry per CDR3 protein. The data contain under 150,000 distinct CDR3 sequences, roughly a quarter of them singletons. The CDR3 runs to 16 residues. With 6 bases clipped from V and 1 base from J, the junction kept 9 bases outside the gene matches. This sequence originates from a human donor in good health (CMV status not recorded). Some clones in this sample may be carry-over from other donors' samples. Sequenced material: PBMCs, sequenced either directly or after in vitro stimulation (not recorded which). The chain couples TRBV12-3 or TRBV12-4 to TRBJ2-7, with 10 bases matching TRBD2. DNA of the CDR3: TGTGCCAGCAGCCCCCGGAGACTAGCGGGTTCCTACGAGCAGTACTTC. It codes for CASSPRRLAGSYEQYF.